This TCR beta chain was sequenced for a study of blood T cells in healthy people across ages (dated by TCRdb to about 2015). For the wider study: In model experiments, template switching captured roughly one uniquely barcoded TCR beta cDNA molecule for every two T cells. Donors were grouped into four age groups: young (average roughly 17 years), middle-aged (over 35), aged (62) and long-lived (about 89). Using the same blood draw, the study looked at two additional independent replicas of 1 million unique cDNA reads for two donors, one aged 18 to 30 and the other aged 80 or older. To avoid experimental bias, donors of different ages were randomly spread across the sequencing lanes. Using deep sequencing normalized with unique cDNA molecular identifiers, the study measured how TCR beta repertoire diversity changes with age.

At least ten counts were recorded for this clonotype. What this receptor recognizes is not known. No base-level quality is on record; no much larger clone is a single base apart. General findings and caveats noted by the study authors: A strong correlation was found between observed TCR beta diversity and the percentage of naive T cells measured by flow cytometry. Compared with the aged group, the long-lived group had more naive CD4+ T cells, fewer expanded clones and increased TCR diversity, a pattern suggesting age selection. Since profiling was done on bulk unsorted PBMCs, naive and antigen-experienced compartments could not be conclusively compared. Donor CMV infection status was unknown, potentially confounding age-related changes in expanded clonotypes. Observed TCR beta diversity per million T cells fell roughly linearly with age, and a significant reduction was already apparent by age around 44. Estimates of total diversity based on one million sequenced T cells were considered lower bounds and underestimates.

The donors were 40 or so Caucasian individuals from Russia, aged roughly 6 to 95 years, who were systemically healthy. Each donor gave ten milliliters of peripheral blood, collected into EDTA-treated Vacutainer tubes. Ficoll-Paque density-gradient centrifugation was used to isolate PBMCs, with at least 6.5 million per sample. Trizol reagent was used to extract total RNA from PBMCs, with at least 5.5 micrograms per sample. For every donor, flow cytometry on a PBMC aliquot measured the percentage of naive CD45RAhigh/CD27high T cells. The protocol used for the library was 5' RACE. The run used an Illumina HiSeq 2500. A second PCR of roughly 7 to 11 cycles was performed with a sample-barcoded 5' primer and a J-beta primer mix. Each TCR beta cDNA molecule received a unique molecular identifier from a template-switch 5' adaptor carrying 12 random nucleotides. Each sample yielded at least 2.5 million CDR3-containing paired-end reads. All of the RNA was converted into first-strand cDNA using the Mint cDNA synthesis kit, with a TRBC-specific oligonucleotide serving as the primer. All cDNA was treated with uracil-DNA glycosylase and then went through a first 18-cycle PCR with the universal primers M1SS and BC2_uni_R. Concerning the study's data processing: Normalization of each sample was performed by random selection of 1 million high-quality reads, each carrying a distinct molecular identifier. Reads with shared molecular identifiers were discarded instead of being binned into consensus sequences. MiTCR, run with a Q25 quality threshold and the strictest error-elimination algorithm, handled CDR3 identification, clonotype clustering and error correction. Lower-bound total TCR beta diversity was estimated with a nonparametric unseen species model using Euler transformation. TCRdb reprocessed the public reads (quality trimming at Q25 with fastp, clone calling with MiXCR) and kept in-frame beta chains. Each record represents a unique CDR3 protein, reported with the most common genes and DNA among its rows. These V and J calls originate from TCRdb's pipeline instead of the authors' own analysis. The sample table contains about 1.7 million distinct CDR3 sequences; only one count was recorded for roughly 27% of them. Of the sample, 7.7% is held by the ten largest clones.

Measured from the cysteine to the phenylalanine, the CDR3 is 16 residues long. Here the CDR3 DNA is all that survives: 48 bases in frame from base 1. Trimmed from V: 4 bases; trimmed from J: 3 bases; junction bases lacking a gene match: 11. The sample taken for sequencing was blood. The origin of this receptor is a woman in her 30s in good health. The sequence is built from TRBV12-3 or TRBV12-4 and TRBJ2-5; 7 junctional bases match TRBD2. The DNA reads as follows: TGTGCCAGCAGTTCCCCTGCCGGGGGGAAAGAAGAGACCCAGTACTTC. Its protein product is CASSSPAGGKEETQYF.